Included here is one TCR beta chain sequence, with context. Its specificity is not known. The data were obtained in a study of OX40 agonist ivuxolimab in advanced cancers. On the study more broadly: As their treatment, patients were administered ivuxolimab, an agonistic anti-OX40 (CD134) antibody. Overall study findings and caveats: Both CD4+ and CD8+ T cell populations in blood had undergone clonal expansion by week 6 at 0.1 to 3.0 mg/kg.

This CDR3 spans 15 amino acids. With V trimmed by 0 bases and J by 2 bases, 1 base remained unmatched. CDR1 SGHRS and CDR2 YFSETQ come from the germline V gene. This table comes from immunoSEQ multiplex PCR, and its TCRdb copy is limited to in-frame clones, with some not included. The table lists about 62,000 clones, approximately 91% of them singletons. The rearrangement uses TRBV5-1 and TRBJ1-5; 8 nucleotides match TRBD1. The specimen comprised CD4+ or CD8+ T cells sorted from blood, sampled in a trial of the OX40 agonist ivuxolimab. The receptor was isolated from an adult with an advanced solid tumor such as melanoma, head and neck, liver or kidney cancer. The chain's CDR3 is CASSLEGQGNQPQHF. CDR3 coding DNA: TGCGCCAGCAGCTTGGAGGGACAGGGCAATCAGCCCCAGCATTTT.